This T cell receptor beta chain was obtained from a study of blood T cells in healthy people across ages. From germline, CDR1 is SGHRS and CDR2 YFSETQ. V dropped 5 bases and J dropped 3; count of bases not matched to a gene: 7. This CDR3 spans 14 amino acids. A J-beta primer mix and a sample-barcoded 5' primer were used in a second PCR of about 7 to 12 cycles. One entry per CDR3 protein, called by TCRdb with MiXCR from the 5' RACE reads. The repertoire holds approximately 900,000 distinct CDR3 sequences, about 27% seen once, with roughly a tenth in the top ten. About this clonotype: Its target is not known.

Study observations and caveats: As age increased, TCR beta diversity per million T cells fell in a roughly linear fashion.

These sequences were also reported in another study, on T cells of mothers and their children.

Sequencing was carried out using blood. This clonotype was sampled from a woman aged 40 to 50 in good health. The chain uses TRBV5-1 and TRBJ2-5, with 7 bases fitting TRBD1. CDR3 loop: CASRVQGQKETQYF. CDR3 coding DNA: TGCGCCAGCAGAGTCCAGGGACAGAAAGAGACCCAGTACTTC.